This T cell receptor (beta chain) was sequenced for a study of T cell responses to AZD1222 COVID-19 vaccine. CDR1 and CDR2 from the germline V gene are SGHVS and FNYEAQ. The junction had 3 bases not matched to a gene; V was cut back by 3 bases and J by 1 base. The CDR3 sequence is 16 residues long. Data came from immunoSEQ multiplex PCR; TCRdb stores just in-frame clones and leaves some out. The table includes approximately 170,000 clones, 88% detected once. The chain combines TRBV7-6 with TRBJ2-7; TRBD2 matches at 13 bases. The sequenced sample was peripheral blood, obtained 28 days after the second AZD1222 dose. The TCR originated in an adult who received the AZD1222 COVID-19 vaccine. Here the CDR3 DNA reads TGTGCCAGCAGCTTCGGACTAGCGGGGGCATCCTACGAGCAGTACTTC. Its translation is CASSFGLAGASYEQYF.